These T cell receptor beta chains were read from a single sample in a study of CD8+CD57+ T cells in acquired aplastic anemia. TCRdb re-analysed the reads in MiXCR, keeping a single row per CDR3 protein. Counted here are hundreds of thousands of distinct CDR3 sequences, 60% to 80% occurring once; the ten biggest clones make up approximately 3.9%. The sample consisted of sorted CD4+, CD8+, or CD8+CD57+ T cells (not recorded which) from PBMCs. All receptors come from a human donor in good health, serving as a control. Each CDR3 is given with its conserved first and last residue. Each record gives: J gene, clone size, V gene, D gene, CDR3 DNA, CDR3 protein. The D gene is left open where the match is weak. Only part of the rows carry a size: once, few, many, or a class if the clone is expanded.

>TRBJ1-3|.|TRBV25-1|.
TGTGCCAGCAGTGATTACCTCGGGGGCGCTTCCTCTGGAAACACCATATATTTT
CASSDYLGGASSGNTIYF
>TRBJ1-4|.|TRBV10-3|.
TGTGCCAGCAGTTTCTCCCGGGATGTAAATGAAAAACTGTTTTTT
CASSFSRDVNEKLFF
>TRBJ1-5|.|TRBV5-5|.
TGTGCCAGCAGCCTTGGACAGCGGGACAGCAATCAGCCCCAGCATTTT
CASSLGQRDSNQPQHF
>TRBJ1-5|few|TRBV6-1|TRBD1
TGTGCCAGCGGTGAAAACTGGGGACAGATCGAGCAGCCCCAGCATTTT
CASGENWGQIEQPQHF
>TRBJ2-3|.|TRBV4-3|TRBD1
TGCGCCAGCAGGGGACAGGGGACAGATACGCAGTATTTT
CASRGQGTDTQYF
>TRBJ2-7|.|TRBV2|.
TGTGCCAGCAGCCCAAAAGATGGTTGCACCGAGCAGTACTTC
CASSPKDGCTEQYF
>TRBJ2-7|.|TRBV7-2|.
TGTGCCTGCAGGTCGCAGGGCGAGCAGTACTTC
CACRSQGEQYF
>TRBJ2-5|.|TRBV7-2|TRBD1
TGTGCCAGCAGCTTAGGGGACAGGGGGGCCCAAGAGACCCAGTACTTC
CASSLGDRGAQETQYF
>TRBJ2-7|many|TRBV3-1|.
TGTGCCAGCAGCCGCGGGACAGCCTACGAGCAGTACTTC
CASSRGTAYEQYF
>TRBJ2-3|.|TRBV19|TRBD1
TGTGCCAGTAGTACTACAGGGGACACAGATACGCAGTATTTT
CASSTTGDTDTQYF
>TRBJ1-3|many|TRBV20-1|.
TGCAGTGCTAGTTCTGATGGAAACACCATATATTTT
CSASSDGNTIYF
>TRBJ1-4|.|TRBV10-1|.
TGTGCCAGCAGTGCCGACAGAAATGAAAAACTGTTTTTT
CASSADRNEKLFF
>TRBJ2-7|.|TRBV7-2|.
TGTGCCAGCAGCTTAGCCGTCAACTCCGGGCAGTACTTC
CASSLAVNSGQYF
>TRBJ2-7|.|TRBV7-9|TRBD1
TGTGCCAGCAGTCCAACCCGGACAGGGGTGAACTACGAGCAGTACTTC
CASSPTRTGVNYEQYF
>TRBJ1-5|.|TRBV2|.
TGTGCCAGCACCGAAGAACCGAGCAATCAGCCCCAGCATTTT
CASTEEPSNQPQHF
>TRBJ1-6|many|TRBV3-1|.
TGTGCCAGCAGCCAACCCACGGGGGTAGGGGATAATTCACCCCTCCACTTT
CASSQPTGVGDNSPLHF
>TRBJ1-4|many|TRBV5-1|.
TGCGCCAGCAGCTTTACAGGGCACCAGCTTGCAACTAATGAAAAACTGTTTTTT
CASSFTGHQLATNEKLFF
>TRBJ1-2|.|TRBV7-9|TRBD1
TGTGCCAGCAGCCCCCGGACAGGCCCCGACTATGGCTACACCTTC
CASSPRTGPDYGYTF
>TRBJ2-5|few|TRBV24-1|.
TGTGCCACCAGTACGGACTACCAAGAGACCCAGTACTTC
CATSTDYQETQYF
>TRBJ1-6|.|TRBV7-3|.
TGTGCCAGCAGCGGCCGACTGGGTAATTCGCCCCTCCACTTT
CASSGRLGNSPLHF
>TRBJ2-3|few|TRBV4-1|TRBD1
TGCGCCAGCAGCCAAGTCAGGGGGCAAGGAGATACGCAGTATTTT
CASSQVRGQGDTQYF
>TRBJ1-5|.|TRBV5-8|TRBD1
TGTGCCAGCAGCCTAGACCACACAGGGGCCCAGCCCCAGCATTTT
CASSLDHTGAQPQHF
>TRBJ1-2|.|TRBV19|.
.
CASSKQGYDSPLHFGTF
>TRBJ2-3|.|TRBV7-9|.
TGTGCCAGCCTCGACCGCAGTTCGTCCGGCCCAGGACACCAGTATTTT
CASLDRSSSGPGHQYF
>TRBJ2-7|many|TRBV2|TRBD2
TGTGCCAGCAGAGTAACTAGCGGGGGGTTCTACGAGCAGTACTTC
CASRVTSGGFYEQYF
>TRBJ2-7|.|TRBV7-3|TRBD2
TGCGCCAGCAGCCGGGGGACTAGCCAGTACGAGCAGTACTTC
CASSRGTSQYEQYF
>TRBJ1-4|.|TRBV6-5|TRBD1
TGTGCCAGCAGTTACACGATCTCGGGGAGGGGGCGCGGGAGTGAAAAACTGTTTTTT
CASSYTISGRGRGSEKLFF
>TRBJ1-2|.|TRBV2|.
TGTGCCAGCAGCGATAACAGCCCTGATGGCAAACTGTTC
CASSDNSPDGKLF
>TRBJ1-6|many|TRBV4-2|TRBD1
TGTGCCAGCAGCCAAGCGATTTTGAGACAGGGGAAATATAATTCACCCCTCCACTTT
CASSQAILRQGKYNSPLHF
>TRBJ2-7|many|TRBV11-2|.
TGTGCCAGCAGCTCCCGCGCGCTCCCGGTCTACGAGCAGTACTTC
CASSSRALPVYEQYF
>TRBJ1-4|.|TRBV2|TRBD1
TGTGCCAGCAGTGAAGCCGGGACAGCTGAAAAACTGTTTTTT
CASSEAGTAEKLFF
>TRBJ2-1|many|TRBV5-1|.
TGCGCCAGCAGCGAACCACTGGCGGCCCTTGAGCAGTTCTTC
CASSEPLAALEQFF
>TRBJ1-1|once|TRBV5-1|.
TGCGCCAGCAGCGGCGTCGGGCGCCCGAACACTGAAGCTTTCTTT
CASSGVGRPNTEAFF
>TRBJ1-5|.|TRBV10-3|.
TGTGCCATCGGGGACGTCGGTGATCAGCCCGAGCATTTT
CAIGDVGDQPEHF
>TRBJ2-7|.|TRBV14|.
TGTGCCAGCAGACCCGCAGGAGCGCTTTCTAACAACGAGCAGTACTTC
CASRPAGALSNNEQYF
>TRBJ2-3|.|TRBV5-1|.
TGTGCCAGCAGTGGGGGGGCAAGGGTTACGCAGTATTTT
CASSGGARVTQYF
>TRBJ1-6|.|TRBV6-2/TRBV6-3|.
TGTGCCGGCAGAGAAAAAAGGGAGAGGAGGAATTCACCCCTCCACTTT
CAGREKRERRNSPLHF
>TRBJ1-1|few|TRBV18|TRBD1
TGTGCCAGCTCACCAGGTTGGGACAGGGACACTGAAGCTTTCTTT
CASSPGWDRDTEAFF
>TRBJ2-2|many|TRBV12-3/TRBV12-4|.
TGTGCCAGCAGTCTCCGCGGGACCGGGGAGCTGTTTTTT
CASSLRGTGELFF
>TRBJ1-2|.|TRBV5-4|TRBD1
TGTGCCAGCAGCCAAGTGGACAGGGATCCTGGCTACACCTTC
CASSQVDRDPGYTF
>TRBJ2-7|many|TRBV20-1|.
TGCAGTGCTATGGGAGCTCGATCCTACGAGCAGTACTTC
CSAMGARSYEQYF
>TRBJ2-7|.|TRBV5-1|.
TGCGCCAGCAGCTTCGTCCTCCAAGAGGCCTACGAGCAGTACTTC
CASSFVLQEAYEQYF
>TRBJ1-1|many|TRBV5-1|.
TGCGCCAGCAGCTTGGCCTTGGACATGATCACTGAAGCTTTCTTT
CASSLALDMITEAFF
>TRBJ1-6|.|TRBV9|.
TGTGCCAGCAGCACAAACAGGGATGCTAATTCACCCCTCCACTTT
CASSTNRDANSPLHF
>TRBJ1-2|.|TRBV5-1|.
TGCGCCAGCAGCTGGGCAGACTATGACTACACCTTC
CASSWADYDYTF
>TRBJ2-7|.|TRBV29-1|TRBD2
TGCGGCGGGTACCAGGGAGGGGACGGGCAGTACTTC
CGGYQGGDGQYF
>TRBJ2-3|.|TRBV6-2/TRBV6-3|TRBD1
TGTGCCAGCCAGACGACAGGGCCCACAGATACGCAGTATTTT
CASQTTGPTDTQYF
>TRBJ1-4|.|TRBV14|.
TGTGCCAGCAGCAAAGATCTCGCGGGCGCTAGAATAGTTTTT
CASSKDLAGARIVF
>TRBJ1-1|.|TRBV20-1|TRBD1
TGCAGTACTCCATCACAGGGGGGCGCAGAAGCTTTCTTT
CSTPSQGGAEAFF
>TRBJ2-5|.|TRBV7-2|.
TGTGCCAGCAGCCCTCTACTAGCAGATACCCAGTACTTC
CASSPLLADTQYF
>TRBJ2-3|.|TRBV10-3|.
TGTGCCATCAGTCAGGGGCCTGCTCCCGCAAGTACGCAGTATTTT
CAISQGPAPASTQYF
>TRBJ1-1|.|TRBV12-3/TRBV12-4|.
TGTGCCAGCAGCTTACCCTTGACCGACGCTTTCTTT
CASSLPLTDAFF
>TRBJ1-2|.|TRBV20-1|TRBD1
TGCAGTGCTAGGGGGGACAGGGCTAGTTATGGCTACACCTTC
CSARGDRASYGYTF
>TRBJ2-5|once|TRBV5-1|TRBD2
TGTGCCACCAGGGAGGGGTGGGCGGAAACGTACCAAGAGACCCAGTACTTC
CATREGWAETYQETQYF
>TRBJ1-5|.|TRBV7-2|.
TGTGCCAGCAGGGCGCTACTGGAGGATCAGCCCCAGCATTTT
CASRALLEDQPQHF
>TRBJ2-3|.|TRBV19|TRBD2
TGTGCCAGTAGTCCAGCGGGGGGGCTCGGCACAGATACGCAGTATTTT
CASSPAGGLGTDTQYF
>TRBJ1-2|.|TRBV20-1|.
TGCAGTGCCACCCTGGGAGGGGGCTATGGCTACACCTTC
CSATLGGGYGYTF
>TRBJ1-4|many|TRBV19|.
TGTGCCAGTAGCCCGGCCAGGGGAGTTTGGAATGAAAAACTGTTTTTT
CASSPARGVWNEKLFF
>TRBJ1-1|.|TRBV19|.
TGTGCCAGTAGTATTAGCCTGGCGGGCACTGAAGCTTTCTTT
CASSISLAGTEAFF
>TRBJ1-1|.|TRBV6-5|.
TGTGCCAGCAGTTACTCGACCCTCAACACTGAAGCTTTCTTT
CASSYSTLNTEAFF